These 9 T cell receptor beta chains originate from one sample sequenced in a study of cytomegalovirus exposure and HLA in healthy donors. PCR amplification relied on 60 Vbeta primers (plus 13 Jbeta primers). Clones were read by immunoSEQ multiplex PCR, and TCRdb kept only the in-frame ones, dropping some. Here the sample spans about 130,000 clones, 65% to 85% being singletons. Sequenced material: PBMCs. Receptor source: a boy aged 10-17 years in good health and CMV-seronegative.

The CDR3 here is CASSFLQGGGETQYF. DNA for the CDR3: TGTGCCAGCAGCTTTCTCCAGGGTGGAGGGGAGACCCAGTACTTC. The J gene is TRBJ2-5, the V gene TRBV7-9, with D perhaps TRBD2 (6 bases). The CDR3 loop spans 15 amino acids. Germline-derived CDR1 and CDR2 are SEHNR and FQNEAQ (reference sequence). Between the trimmed V and J ends, which lost 3 bases and 5 bases, there was a span of 16 bases.

This sequence joins TRBV6-6 and TRBJ2-3; D possibly corresponds to TRBD2 (6 bases). Germline V gene sequence: CDR1 MNHNY, CDR2 SVGAGI (reference sequence). V was pared by 10 bases and J by 3 bases, with 20 bases between. The CDR3 runs to 15 residues. The CDR3 coding sequence is TGTGCCACTAAAGCGAGGGAGGTAGGAACAGATACGCAGTATTTT. Its protein product is CATKAREVGTDTQYF.

The chain is built from TRBV5-1 and TRBJ2-5; 7 bases line up with TRBD1. The DNA end is more similar to TRBJ2-7, so the J call may be wrong. There are 15 residues in the CDR3. From germline, CDR1 is SGHRS and CDR2 YFSETQ. This CDR3 reads CASSFVPGQRYEQYF. DNA for the CDR3: TGCGCCAGCAGCTTCGTCCCGGGACAGCGCTACGAGCAGTACTTC.

The chain uses TRBV6-4 and TRBJ2-2; 7 bases align to TRBD1. The CDR3 length is 14 residues. The V and J ends lost 5 bases and 4 bases, in that order; junction bases with no gene match: 4. Germline V gene lookup returns CDR1 MRHNA and CDR2 SNTAGT. The CDR3 reads CASSLTGVTGELFF. In nucleotides, the CDR3 is TGTGCCAGCAGTCTCACAGGGGTCACCGGGGAGCTGTTTTTT.

This chain uses TRBV5-5 with TRBJ2-3, with 9 nucleotides matching TRBD1. The germline V gene has CDR1 SGHKS and CDR2 YYEKEE (reference sequence). With V trimmed by 2 bases and J by 3 bases, 4 bases remained unmatched. CDR3 length equals 15 residues. The CDR3 loop reads CASSLTGGRTDTQYF. The CDR3 nucleotides read TGTGCCAGCAGCTTAACAGGGGGCAGGACAGATACGCAGTATTTT.

This chain uses TRBV5-4 with TRBJ2-1, with 13 positions matching TRBD2. The germline CDR1 and CDR2 sequences are SGHNT and YYREEE (reference sequence). The CDR3 extends over 15 amino acids. V lost 4 bases to trimming and J lost 8 bases; unmatched junction nucleotides: 6. The CDR3 spells CASSPGTSGNYEQFF. The DNA for the CDR3 is TGTGCCAGCAGCCCTGGGACTAGCGGGAACTATGAGCAGTTCTTC.

This clone was picked up one time. V gene TRBV5-1 combines with J gene TRBJ2-5, with a possible D match to TRBD2 (6 bases). The DNA end is more similar to TRBJ2-7, so the J call may be wrong. CDR3 size: 14 residues. Germline V lookup: CDR1 SGHRS, CDR2 YFSETQ. CDR3 region: CASQVRAGRYEQYF. The CDR3 nucleotides are TGCGCCAGCCAGGTCAGGGCGGGACGGTACGAGCAGTACTTC.

The chain has TRBV18 and TRBJ2-7, with D hard to call. CDR1 KGHSH and CDR2 LQKENI come from the germline V gene. Trimming took off 0 bases at V and 6 bases at J, with 9 bases between the two ends. CDR3 length: 13 residues. CDR3 amino acids: CASSPPLAAEQYF. The CDR3 nucleotides are TGTGCCAGCTCACCACCCTTGGCCGCCGAGCAGTACTTC.

Here the CDR3 reads CASSVGNQAQPQHF. CDR3 sequence (DNA): TGTGCCAGCAGCGTAGGAAATCAAGCTCAGCCCCAGCATTTT. The chain joins TRBV9 to TRBJ1-5; unclear D gene. This CDR3 comprises 14 residues. The germline V gene has CDR1 SGDLS and CDR2 YYNGEE. The V and J ends lost 0 bases and 6 bases respectively, with 10 bases between them.